The TCR beta chain described here comes from a study of T cell responses to AZD1222 COVID-19 vaccine. To note about this clone: The antigen remains undetermined.

Whole-study findings and limits: Epitopes outside B.1.351 and B.1.1.7 mutated regions reportedly drew nearly half of spike TCRs.

Here immunoSEQ multiplex PCR was the method, and the copy in TCRdb shows in-frame clones only, minus some. Of 150,000 or so clones listed, 80% to 90% are singletons. V gave up 2 bases and J gave up 0 bases, with 10 bases separating them. This CDR3 comprises 14 residues. Germline CDR1 is GTSNPN and CDR2 is SVGIG (reference sequence). This chain links TRBV30 with TRBJ1-2; the D gene is possibly TRBD1 (6 bases). Sequences were derived from peripheral blood, sampled 28 days after the second dose of the MenACWY control vaccine. The sequence derives from an adult who received the MenACWY meningococcal vaccine as a control. The CDR3 DNA reads as TGTGCCTGGAGTCCTTACAGGGCTAACTATGGCTACACCTTC. Translated: CAWSPYRANYGYTF.